The rows below give T cell receptor beta chains drawn from one sample of a study of blood T cell repertoires in COVID-19. Sequencing used immunoSEQ multiplex PCR; TCRdb keeps in-frame clones, though not all of them. The profile shows 210,000 or so clones, about 76% of them singletons. The sequencing input was PBMCs or T cells enriched from blood (not recorded which). The receptors were sampled from a woman in her forties or fifties with acute COVID-19. CDR3s include the opening cysteine and the closing phenylalanine or tryptophan. Fields, in order: J gene, clone size, V gene, D gene, CDR3 DNA, CDR3 protein. The D gene is left open where the match is weak. Where a row states a size, it is once, few, many or the class of an expanded clone; other rows omit it.

j_call: TRBJ1-5
clone_size: NA
v_call: TRBV30
d_call: NA
cdr3_nt: TGTGCCTGGGGGAGGAGGGAAGGACAGCCCCAGCATTTT
cdr3_aa: CAWGRREGQPQHF

j_call: TRBJ2-3
clone_size: NA
v_call: TRBV27
d_call: NA
cdr3_nt: TGTGCCAGCAGTTTAGGCCTGACTAGGATCCATACGCAGTATTTT
cdr3_aa: CASSLGLTRIHTQYF

j_call: TRBJ2-7
clone_size: NA
v_call: TRBV28
d_call: TRBD2
cdr3_nt: TGTGCCAGCAGTTCCTCTCCTAGCGGGAGCTACGAGCAGTACTTC
cdr3_aa: CASSSSPSGSYEQYF

j_call: TRBJ1-2
clone_size: few
v_call: TRBV7-2
d_call: TRBD1
cdr3_nt: TGTGCCAGCAGCCCCGGGACAGGGGGCATTGGCTACACCTTC
cdr3_aa: CASSPGTGGIGYTF

j_call: TRBJ1-5
clone_size: NA
v_call: TRBV4-3
d_call: TRBD1
cdr3_nt: TGCGCCAGCAGCCAAGAGGGGACAGGGGGCAATCAGCCCCAGCATTTT
cdr3_aa: CASSQEGTGGNQPQHF

j_call: TRBJ2-7
clone_size: NA
v_call: TRBV11-3
d_call: TRBD1
cdr3_nt: TGTGCCAGCAGCTTAGGACAGGGGGCCCAATACACCTACGAGCAGTACTTC
cdr3_aa: CASSLGQGAQYTYEQYF

j_call: TRBJ1-6
clone_size: few
v_call: TRBV14
d_call: TRBD1
cdr3_nt: TGTGCCAGCAGCCTCGGGACAGGTTACTATAATTCACCCCTCCACTTT
cdr3_aa: CASSLGTGYYNSPLHF

j_call: TRBJ1-3
clone_size: NA
v_call: TRBV28
d_call: TRBD1
cdr3_nt: TGTGCCAGCAGTTTCCTAGGACAGGGGAGGGGGAACACCATATATTTT
cdr3_aa: CASSFLGQGRGNTIYF

j_call: TRBJ1-1
clone_size: few
v_call: TRBV7-2
d_call: TRBD1
cdr3_nt: TGTGCCAGCAGCGCACGAAAGGGACAGGAGAACACTGAAGCTTTCTTT
cdr3_aa: CASSARKGQENTEAFF

j_call: TRBJ1-2
clone_size: NA
v_call: TRBV11-2
d_call: NA
cdr3_nt: TGTGCCAGCAGCTTAGCGGAACTACCAAACTATGGCTACACCTTC
cdr3_aa: CASSLAELPNYGYTF

j_call: TRBJ2-3
clone_size: NA
v_call: TRBV6-6
d_call: TRBD1
cdr3_nt: TGTGCCAGCAGGTTGGACAGGGTAGGGGATACGCAGTATTTT
cdr3_aa: CASRLDRVGDTQYF

j_call: TRBJ1-5
clone_size: NA
v_call: TRBV24-1
d_call: NA
cdr3_nt: TGTGCCACCAGTGATTTGACAAACCAGCCCCAGCATTTT
cdr3_aa: CATSDLTNQPQHF

j_call: TRBJ2-1
clone_size: NA
v_call: TRBV18
d_call: NA
cdr3_nt: TGTGCCAGCTCACGGGGGCTAGCGGATTACAATGAGCAGTTCTTC
cdr3_aa: CASSRGLADYNEQFF

j_call: TRBJ2-1
clone_size: NA
v_call: TRBV10-3
d_call: TRBD2
cdr3_nt: TGTGCCATCAGTGATTACTCCGGGACTAGCGATCACAATGAGCAGTTCTTC
cdr3_aa: CAISDYSGTSDHNEQFF

j_call: TRBJ1-4
clone_size: NA
v_call: TRBV7-5
d_call: NA
cdr3_nt: TGTGTCAGAAGCTTAGTGACAGGCTTGAATGAAAAACTGTTTTTT
cdr3_aa: CVRSLVTGLNEKLFF

j_call: TRBJ2-2
clone_size: NA
v_call: TRBV7-2
d_call: NA
cdr3_nt: TGTGCCAGCACGAGTAGAGCCATGAACACCGGGGAGCTGTTTTTT
cdr3_aa: CASTSRAMNTGELFF

j_call: TRBJ2-1
clone_size: NA
v_call: TRBV7-2
d_call: TRBD1
cdr3_nt: TGTGCCAGCAGCTCCGACCGGGACAGGGGTGGGAATGAGCAGTTCTTC
cdr3_aa: CASSSDRDRGGNEQFF

j_call: TRBJ2-3
clone_size: NA
v_call: TRBV27
d_call: TRBD2
cdr3_nt: TGTGCCAGCAGTTTATCGGGACTAGCGGGGGCCACAGATACGCAGTATTTT
cdr3_aa: CASSLSGLAGATDTQYF

j_call: TRBJ2-2
clone_size: NA
v_call: TRBV3-1/TRBV3-2
d_call: TRBD2
cdr3_nt: TGTGCCAGCAGCCATATAGCGGGGGGGCATACCGGGGAGCTGTTTTTT
cdr3_aa: CASSHIAGGHTGELFF

j_call: TRBJ2-7
clone_size: NA
v_call: TRBV4-1
d_call: NA
cdr3_nt: TGCGCCAGCAGCCAGTTTGACACATCCTCCTACGAGCAGTACTTC
cdr3_aa: CASSQFDTSSYEQYF

j_call: TRBJ2-3
clone_size: NA
v_call: TRBV30
d_call: NA
cdr3_nt: TGTGCCTGGAGTCAGGCGCGAGATACGCAGTATTTT
cdr3_aa: CAWSQARDTQYF

j_call: TRBJ2-3
clone_size: NA
v_call: TRBV7-8
d_call: TRBD2
cdr3_nt: TGTGCCAGCAGCCTGACTAGCGGGACCACAGATACGCAGTATTTT
cdr3_aa: CASSLTSGTTDTQYF

j_call: TRBJ1-2
clone_size: NA
v_call: TRBV3-1/TRBV3-2
d_call: TRBD1
cdr3_nt: TGTGCCAGCAGCCGAGACAGGGGCGTGGGGTATGGCTACACCTTC
cdr3_aa: CASSRDRGVGYGYTF

j_call: TRBJ1-4
clone_size: once
v_call: TRBV18
d_call: TRBD1
cdr3_nt: TGTGCCAGCTCTCGGAGACAGGGCGCAGATGAAAAACTGTTTTTT
cdr3_aa: CASSRRQGADEKLFF

j_call: TRBJ1-5
clone_size: NA
v_call: TRBV7-9
d_call: TRBD1
cdr3_nt: TGTGCCAGCAGCCACACGGACAGGGGAGGCAATCAGCCCCAGCATTTT
cdr3_aa: CASSHTDRGGNQPQHF

j_call: TRBJ2-5
clone_size: NA
v_call: TRBV5-1
d_call: TRBD2
cdr3_nt: TGCGCCAGCAGCCCACGGACTAGCGGGAGGATGGAGACCCAGTACTTC
cdr3_aa: CASSPRTSGRMETQYF

j_call: TRBJ2-3
clone_size: once
v_call: TRBV5-1
d_call: TRBD2
cdr3_nt: TGCGCCAGCAGCGGGACTAGCGGGTTCACAGATACGCAGTATTTT
cdr3_aa: CASSGTSGFTDTQYF

j_call: TRBJ1-4
clone_size: NA
v_call: TRBV28
d_call: TRBD1
cdr3_nt: TGTGCCAGCAGTTTATTCGGGACAGGGTCTAATGAAAAACTGTTTTTT
cdr3_aa: CASSLFGTGSNEKLFF

j_call: TRBJ1-1
clone_size: NA
v_call: TRBV19
d_call: NA
cdr3_nt: TGTGCCAGTAGTTGGAGGGGCAGCGGGAACACTGAAGCTTTCTTT
cdr3_aa: CASSWRGSGNTEAFF

j_call: TRBJ2-3
clone_size: NA
v_call: TRBV11-2
d_call: NA
cdr3_nt: TGTGCCAGCAGCTTAGATGCGTCCACAGATACGCAGTATTTT
cdr3_aa: CASSLDASTDTQYF

j_call: TRBJ1-1
clone_size: NA
v_call: TRBV27
d_call: TRBD1
cdr3_nt: TGTGCCAGCATCAGCCCACAGGGGTGGACTGAAGCTTTCTTT
cdr3_aa: CASISPQGWTEAFF

j_call: TRBJ2-3
clone_size: NA
v_call: TRBV11-3
d_call: NA
cdr3_nt: TGTGCCAGCAGCTTTTTCGGGAAAGATACGCAGTATTTT
cdr3_aa: CASSFFGKDTQYF

j_call: TRBJ2-1
clone_size: NA
v_call: TRBV7-7
d_call: TRBD2
cdr3_nt: TGTGCCAGCAGCCCCGGGACTAGCGAAACCAATGAGCAGTTCTTC
cdr3_aa: CASSPGTSETNEQFF

j_call: TRBJ2-6
clone_size: few
v_call: TRBV3-1/TRBV3-2
d_call: NA
cdr3_nt: TGTGCCAGCAGCCAAGGGACATTGAGCTCTGGGGCCAACGTCCTGACTTTC
cdr3_aa: CASSQGTLSSGANVLTF

j_call: TRBJ1-5
clone_size: NA
v_call: TRBV19
d_call: TRBD1
cdr3_nt: TGTGCCAGTAGTGCTCAAATAGGGGGCATATATAGCAATCAGCCCCAGCATTTT
cdr3_aa: CASSAQIGGIYSNQPQHF

j_call: TRBJ1-1
clone_size: NA
v_call: TRBV7-9
d_call: NA
cdr3_nt: TGTGCCAGCAGCCACTCCGGGACATTGAACACTGAAGCTTTCTTT
cdr3_aa: CASSHSGTLNTEAFF

j_call: TRBJ2-7
clone_size: NA
v_call: TRBV10-3
d_call: NA
cdr3_nt: TGTGCCATCAGCTTACAGGGTGTCTACGAGCAGTACTTC
cdr3_aa: CAISLQGVYEQYF

j_call: TRBJ1-2
clone_size: NA
v_call: TRBV11-2
d_call: TRBD1
cdr3_nt: TGTGCCAGCAGCCCACCCGGGACAGCCTATGGCTACACCTTC
cdr3_aa: CASSPPGTAYGYTF

j_call: TRBJ1-1
clone_size: NA
v_call: TRBV7-8
d_call: NA
cdr3_nt: TGTGCCAGCAGTCCCCCGGGCAGGGTAGGAAGGAACACTGAAGCTTTCTTT
cdr3_aa: CASSPPGRVGRNTEAFF

j_call: TRBJ1-4
clone_size: NA
v_call: TRBV27
d_call: TRBD1
cdr3_nt: TGTGCCAGCAGTTTATCGATTCACAGGGGGCTAAGGGAAAAACTGTTTTTT
cdr3_aa: CASSLSIHRGLREKLFF

j_call: TRBJ1-1
clone_size: NA
v_call: TRBV7-9
d_call: NA
cdr3_nt: TGTGCCAGCAGCCCCCGAGTGAACACTGAAGCTTTCTTT
cdr3_aa: CASSPRVNTEAFF

j_call: TRBJ1-2
clone_size: NA
v_call: TRBV19
d_call: NA
cdr3_nt: TGTGCCAGTAGCGCCCTCCTTTTGGGAGACGGCTATGGCTACACCTTC
cdr3_aa: CASSALLLGDGYGYTF

j_call: TRBJ2-3
clone_size: NA
v_call: TRBV6-5
d_call: NA
cdr3_nt: TGTGCCAGCAGTACTAGAGATACGCAGTATTTT
cdr3_aa: CASSTRDTQYF

j_call: TRBJ2-1
clone_size: NA
v_call: TRBV28
d_call: NA
cdr3_nt: TGTGCCAGCAGTTTTCAGGGGATGAGCTCCTACAATGAGCAGTTCTTC
cdr3_aa: CASSFQGMSSYNEQFF

j_call: TRBJ2-7
clone_size: NA
v_call: TRBV11-1
d_call: NA
cdr3_nt: TGTGCCAGCAGTAGCACCGGGGGGCCGGCCTACGAGCAGTACTTC
cdr3_aa: CASSSTGGPAYEQYF

j_call: TRBJ2-2
clone_size: NA
v_call: TRBV18
d_call: NA
cdr3_nt: TGTGCCAGCTCACCACCGGAGGAGGGCCCCACCGGGGAGCTGTTTTTT
cdr3_aa: CASSPPEEGPTGELFF

j_call: TRBJ1-1
clone_size: NA
v_call: TRBV19
d_call: NA
cdr3_nt: TGTGCCAGTAGTAGTGGGGGCAGGATGAACACTGAAGCTTTCTTT
cdr3_aa: CASSSGGRMNTEAFF

j_call: TRBJ2-7
clone_size: NA
v_call: TRBV28
d_call: NA
cdr3_nt: TGTGCCAGCCGACCAAGCCAGGTATATCACTACGAGCAGTACTTC
cdr3_aa: CASRPSQVYHYEQYF